The 8 T cell receptor beta chains given below trace back to one sample, sequenced in a study of blood T cell repertoires in COVID-19. Using immunoSEQ multiplex PCR, the repertoire was profiled, and TCRdb retains in-frame clones only, with some absent. The sample holds about 280,000 clones; 85% are singletons and the top ten take more than 4.5%. Sequenced sample: peripheral blood. The receptors here all came from a man aged 50 to 59 with active or convalescent COVID-19.

In this sample, this clone turned up once. The chain employs TRBV5-6 and TRBJ1-5, with TRBD1 matching over 12 bases. The CDR3 covers 14 residues. The germline V gene encodes CDR1 SGHDT and CDR2 YYEEEE. V shed 6 bases and J 7 bases; nucleotides not matched to a gene: 5. The CDR3 sequence is CASTDGTGGQPQHF. The CDR3 DNA is TGTGCCAGCACCGATGGGACAGGGGGCCAGCCCCAGCATTTT.

The genes are TRBV30 and TRBJ2-1; D may be TRBD2 (5 bases). CDR3 length equals 11 residues. Germline CDR1 is GTSNPN and CDR2 is SVGIG (reference sequence). V was trimmed by 0 bases and J by 9 bases, leaving 6 bases between them. CDR3 DNA: TGTGCCTGGAGTGTGGCGGGTGAGCAGTTCTTC. This translates into CAWSVAGEQFF. Combining the CDR3 with reference TRBV30 and TRBJ2-1 gives the whole variable domain SQTIHQWPATLVQPVGSPLSLECTVEGTSNPNLYWYRQAAGRGLQLLFYSVGIGQISSEVPQNLSASRPQDRQFILSSKKLLLSDSGFYLCAWSVAGEQFFGPGTRLTVL.

The chain carries TRBV5-6 and TRBJ2-1; D might be TRBD1 (6 bases). This CDR3 is 16 amino acids long. Germline V lookup: CDR1 SGHDT, CDR2 YYEEEE. Trimming removed 1 base at V and 0 bases at J, with 11 bases between. CDR3 DNA sequence: TGTGCCAGCAGCTTGCCAGACAGGAGCTCCTACAATGAGCAGTTCTTC. This translates into CASSLPDRSSYNEQFF.

This sequence joins TRBV5-1 and TRBJ2-7, with 11 nucleotides matching TRBD2. Per the germline V gene, CDR1 is SGHRS and CDR2 is YFSETQ. With 4 bases clipped from V and 2 bases from J, the junction kept 5 bases outside the gene matches. The CDR3 sequence is 15 residues long. CDR3 bases: TGCGCCAGCAGCCCAACACTAGCGGGAGCCTACGAGCAGTACTTC. Its protein is CASSPTLAGAYEQYF.

V usage is TRBV12-3 or TRBV12-4 and J usage is TRBJ1-3; possible D gene TRBD1, 5 bases. V lost 6 bases to trimming and J lost 4 bases, with 7 bases between them. There are 12 residues in the CDR3. This CDR3 reads CASRGLGNTIYF. The CDR3 DNA sequence: TGTGCCAGCAGGGGGCTCGGAAACACCATATATTTT.

The gene calls are TRBV5-1 and TRBJ2-5; tentatively, D is TRBD1 (5 bases). CDR3 length: 13 amino acids. Germline loops: CDR1 SGHRS, CDR2 YFSETQ. V lost 0 bases and J lost 14, with 17 bases in between. CDR3 region: CASSLAGESRGYF. The CDR3 DNA reads as TGCGCCAGCAGCTTGGCCGGTGAGAGTAGGGGCTACTTC. Looking up the rest from reference TRBV5-1 and TRBJ2-5 gives the full variable domain: KAGVTQTPRYLIKTRGQQVTLSCSPISGHRSVSWYQQTPGQGLQFLFEYFSETQRNKGNFPGRFSGRQFSNSRSEMNVSTLELGDSALYLCASSLAGESRGYFGPGTRLLVL.

This CDR3 reads CSATGYTEAFF. CDR3 nucleotides: TGCAGTGCTACAGGCTACACTGAAGCTTTCTTT. J is TRBJ1-1 and V is TRBV20-1, with D unresolved. From germline, CDR1 is DFQATT and CDR2 SNEGSKA (reference sequence). The CDR3 length is 11 residues. V lost 4 bases, J lost 3 bases, and 6 bases lay in between.

This rearrangement joins TRBV19 to TRBJ2-1, with 12 bases matching TRBD2. V dropped 3 bases and J dropped 7; count of bases not matched to a gene: 10. The CDR3 has 17 residues. The germline gives CDR1 LNHDA, CDR2 SQIVND (reference sequence). The CDR3 DNA reads TGTGCCAGTAGTATGCTCCTAGCGGGAGGGACGATGAATGAGCAGTTCTTC. Amino acid sequence: CASSMLLAGGTMNEQFF.